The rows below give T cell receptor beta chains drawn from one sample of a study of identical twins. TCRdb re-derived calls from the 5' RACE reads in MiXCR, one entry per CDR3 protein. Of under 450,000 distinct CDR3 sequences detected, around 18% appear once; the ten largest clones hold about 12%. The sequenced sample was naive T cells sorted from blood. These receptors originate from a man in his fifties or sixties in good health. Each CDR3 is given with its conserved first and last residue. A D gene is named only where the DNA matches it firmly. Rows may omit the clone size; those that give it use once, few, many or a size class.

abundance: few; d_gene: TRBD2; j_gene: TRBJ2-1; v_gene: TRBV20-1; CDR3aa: CSAPPGTSGTTEQFF; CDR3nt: TGCAGTGCTCCACCCGGGACTAGCGGGACTACTGAGCAGTTCTTC
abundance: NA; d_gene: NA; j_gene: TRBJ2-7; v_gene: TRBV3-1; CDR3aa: CASSQESRKREQYF; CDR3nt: TGTGCCAGCAGCCAAGAGTCACGGAAGAGGGAGCAGTACTTC
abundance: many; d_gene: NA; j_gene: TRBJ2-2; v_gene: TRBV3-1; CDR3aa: CASSAGINTGELFF; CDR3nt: TGTGCCAGCAGTGCCGGGATAAACACCGGGGAGCTGTTTTTT
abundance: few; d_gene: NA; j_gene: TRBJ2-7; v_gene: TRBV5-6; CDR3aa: CASSLVRTLAYEQYF; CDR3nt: TGTGCCAGCAGCTTGGTGAGGACCCTCGCCTACGAGCAGTACTTC
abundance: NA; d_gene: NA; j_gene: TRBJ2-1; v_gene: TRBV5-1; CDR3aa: CASSSGTFSYNEQFF; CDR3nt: TGCGCCAGCAGCTCTGGGACCTTTTCCTACAATGAGCAGTTCTTC
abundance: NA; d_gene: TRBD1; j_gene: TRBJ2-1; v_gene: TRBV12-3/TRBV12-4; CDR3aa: CASRDPGQPDNEQFF; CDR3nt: TGTGCCAGCAGAGACCCGGGACAGCCGGACAATGAGCAGTTCTTC
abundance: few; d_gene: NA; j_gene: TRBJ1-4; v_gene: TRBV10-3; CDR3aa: CAIRRDGNEKLFF; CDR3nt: TGTGCCATCCGGCGGGACGGCAATGAAAAACTGTTTTTT
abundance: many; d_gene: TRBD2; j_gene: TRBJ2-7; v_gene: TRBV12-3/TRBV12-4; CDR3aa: CASSSLTSGTYEQYF; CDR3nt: TGTGCCAGCAGTTCGCTAACTAGCGGGACCTACGAGCAGTACTTC
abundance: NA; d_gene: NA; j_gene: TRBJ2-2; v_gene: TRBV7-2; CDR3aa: CASSGRRWANTGELFF; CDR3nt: TGTGCCAGCAGCGGGCGTAGATGGGCGAACACCGGGGAGCTGTTTTTT
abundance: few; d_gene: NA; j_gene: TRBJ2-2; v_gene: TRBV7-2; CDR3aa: CASSLVAEAGELFF; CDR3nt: TGTGCCAGCAGCTTAGTAGCTGAGGCCGGGGAGCTGTTTTTT
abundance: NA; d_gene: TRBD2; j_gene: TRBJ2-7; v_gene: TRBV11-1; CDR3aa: CASSLGNRLAGAFYEQYF; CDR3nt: TGTGCCAGCAGCTTAGGTAACAGACTAGCGGGAGCATTCTACGAGCAGTACTTC
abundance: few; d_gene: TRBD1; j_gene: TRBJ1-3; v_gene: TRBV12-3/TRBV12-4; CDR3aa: CASSQGTVSGNTIYF; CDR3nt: TGTGCCAGCAGTCAAGGGACAGTCTCTGGAAACACCATATATTTT
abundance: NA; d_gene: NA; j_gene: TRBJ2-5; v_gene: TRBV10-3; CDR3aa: CAISEPRAGVKETQYF; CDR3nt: TGTGCCATCAGTGAGCCGAGGGCAGGGGTTAAAGAGACCCAGTACTTC
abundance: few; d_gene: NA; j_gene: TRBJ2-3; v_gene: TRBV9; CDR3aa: CASSVDPGPTDTQYF; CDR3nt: TGTGCCAGCAGCGTAGATCCAGGGCCCACAGATACGCAGTATTTT
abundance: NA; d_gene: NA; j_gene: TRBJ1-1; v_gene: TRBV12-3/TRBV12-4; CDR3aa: CASSRTRGRGEAFF; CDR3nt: TGTGCCAGCAGCCGCACACGGGGAAGGGGTGAAGCTTTCTTT
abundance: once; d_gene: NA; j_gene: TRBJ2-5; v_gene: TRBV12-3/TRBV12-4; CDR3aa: CASSLRYRFQETQYF; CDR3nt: TGTGCCAGCAGCCTACGGTACAGGTTCCAAGAGACCCAGTACTTC
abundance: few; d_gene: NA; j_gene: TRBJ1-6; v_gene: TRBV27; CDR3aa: CASSLRGFVAPLHF; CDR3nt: TGTGCCAGCAGTTTAAGGGGATTCGTAGCACCCCTCCACTTT
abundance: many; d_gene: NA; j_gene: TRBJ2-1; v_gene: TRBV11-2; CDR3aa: CASSFQQPIYNEQFF; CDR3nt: TGTGCCAGCAGCTTCCAACAGCCCATTTACAATGAGCAGTTCTTC
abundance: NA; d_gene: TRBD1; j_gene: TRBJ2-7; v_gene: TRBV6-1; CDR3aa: CASSPRLRTGYYEQYF; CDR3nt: TGTGCCAGCAGTCCACGACTCAGGACAGGCTACTACGAGCAGTACTTC
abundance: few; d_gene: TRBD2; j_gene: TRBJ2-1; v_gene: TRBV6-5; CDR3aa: CASSYSGGRGTYNEQFF; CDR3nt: TGTGCCAGCAGTTACTCAGGCGGGAGGGGGACCTACAATGAGCAGTTCTTC
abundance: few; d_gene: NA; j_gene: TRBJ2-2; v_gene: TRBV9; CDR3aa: CASSVGRGATINTGELFF; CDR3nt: TGTGCCAGCAGCGTAGGAAGAGGGGCCACTATTAACACCGGGGAGCTGTTTTTT
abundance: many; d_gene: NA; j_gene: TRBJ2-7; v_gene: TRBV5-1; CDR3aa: CASSFDRPTYEQYF; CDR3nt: TGCGCCAGCAGCTTCGACAGACCTACCTACGAGCAGTACTTC
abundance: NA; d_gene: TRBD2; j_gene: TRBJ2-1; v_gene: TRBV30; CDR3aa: CAWSGTSGRNNEQFF; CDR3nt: TGTGCCTGGAGTGGAACTAGCGGGAGAAACAATGAGCAGTTCTTC
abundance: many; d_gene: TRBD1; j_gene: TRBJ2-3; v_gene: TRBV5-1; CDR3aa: CASSPQGARNTDTQYF; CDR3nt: TGCGCCAGCAGCCCCCAGGGGGCGCGGAACACAGATACGCAGTATTTT
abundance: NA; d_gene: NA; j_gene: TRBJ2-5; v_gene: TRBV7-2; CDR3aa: CASSAQTGIGETQYF; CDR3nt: TGTGCCAGCAGCGCCCAGACAGGAATCGGGGAGACCCAGTACTTC